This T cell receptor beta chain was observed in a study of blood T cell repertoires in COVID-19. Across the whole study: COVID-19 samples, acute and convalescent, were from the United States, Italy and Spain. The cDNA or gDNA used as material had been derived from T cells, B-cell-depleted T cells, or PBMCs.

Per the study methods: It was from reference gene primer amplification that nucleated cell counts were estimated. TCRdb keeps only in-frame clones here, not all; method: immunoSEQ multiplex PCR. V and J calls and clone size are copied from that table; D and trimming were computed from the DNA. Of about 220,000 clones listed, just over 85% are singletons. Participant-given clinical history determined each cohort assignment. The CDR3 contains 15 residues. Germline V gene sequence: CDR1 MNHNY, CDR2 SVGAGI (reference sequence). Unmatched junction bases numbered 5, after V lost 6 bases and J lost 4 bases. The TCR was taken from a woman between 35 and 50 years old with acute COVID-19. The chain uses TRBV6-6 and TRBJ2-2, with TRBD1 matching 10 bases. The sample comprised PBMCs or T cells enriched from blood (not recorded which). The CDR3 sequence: CASRSGTGVTGELFF. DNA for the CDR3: TGTGCCAGCAGATCCGGGACAGGGGTCACCGGGGAGCTGTTTTTT.